This TCR beta chain originates from a study of early stage breast cancer tumors. Sequencing used immunoSEQ multiplex PCR; TCRdb keeps in-frame clones, though not all of them. This table has just over 70,000 clones, 65% to 80% appearing once. Comments on this clone: Antigen: not known.

Regarding the study as a whole: Comparing each tissue with blood distinguished tumor from normal in 14 of 16 patients. Enriched TCRB sequences shared across patients were mostly commonly generated sequences.

The sequencing sample was made of blood. This TCR derives from a person in their sixties or seventies with breast cancer.

The DNA of the CDR3 is TGTGCCAGCAGCTTGGGCAGGGTGAATGAAAAACTGTTTTTT. As protein: CASSLGRVNEKLFF. The chain couples TRBV7-9 to TRBJ1-4; weak D call: TRBD1 (5 bases). The CDR3 length is 14 residues. Trimming removed 3 bases from V and 5 bases from J, with 10 bases in between. CDR1 and CDR2 from the germline V gene are SEHNR and FQNEAQ (reference sequence).